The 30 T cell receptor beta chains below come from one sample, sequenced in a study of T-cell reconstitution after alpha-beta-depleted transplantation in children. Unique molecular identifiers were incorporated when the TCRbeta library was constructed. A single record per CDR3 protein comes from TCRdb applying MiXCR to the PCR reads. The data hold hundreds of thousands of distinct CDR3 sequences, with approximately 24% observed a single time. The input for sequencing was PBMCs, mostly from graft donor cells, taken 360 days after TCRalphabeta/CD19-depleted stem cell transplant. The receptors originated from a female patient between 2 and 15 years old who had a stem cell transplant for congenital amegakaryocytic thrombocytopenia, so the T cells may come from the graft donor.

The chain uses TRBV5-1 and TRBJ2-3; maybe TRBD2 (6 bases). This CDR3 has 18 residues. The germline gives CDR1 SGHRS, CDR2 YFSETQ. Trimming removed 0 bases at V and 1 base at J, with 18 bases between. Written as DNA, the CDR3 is TGCGCCAGCAGCTTGGCTTCGTTCGTGGGGGGTGGCACAGATACGCAGTATTTT. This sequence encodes CASSLASFVGGGTDTQYF.

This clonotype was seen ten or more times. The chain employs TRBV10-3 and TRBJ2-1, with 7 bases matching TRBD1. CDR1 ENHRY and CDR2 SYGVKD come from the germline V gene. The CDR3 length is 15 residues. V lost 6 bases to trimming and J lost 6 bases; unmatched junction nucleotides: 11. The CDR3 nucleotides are TGTGCCATCAGAGTCCCGGGACAGCCAACCAATGAGCAGTTCTTC. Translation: CAIRVPGQPTNEQFF.

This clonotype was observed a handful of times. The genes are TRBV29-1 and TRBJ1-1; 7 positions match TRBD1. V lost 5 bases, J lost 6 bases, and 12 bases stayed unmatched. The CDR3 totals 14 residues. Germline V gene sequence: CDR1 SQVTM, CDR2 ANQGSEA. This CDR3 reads CSVHRSDRRAEAFF. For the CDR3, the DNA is TGCAGCGTTCATCGGTCGGACAGGAGGGCTGAAGCTTTCTTT.

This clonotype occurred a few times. The DNA of the CDR3 is TGTGCCAGTAGCGGACTCAACCCTATCAATGAGCAGTTCTTC. This encodes CASSGLNPINEQFF. The chain couples TRBV19 to TRBJ2-1; possible D gene TRBD2, 5 bases. The V end lost 6 bases, the J end lost 6 bases, and 15 bases lay between the germline ends. In germline, CDR1 is LNHDA, CDR2 SQIVND (reference sequence). The CDR3 length is 14 residues.

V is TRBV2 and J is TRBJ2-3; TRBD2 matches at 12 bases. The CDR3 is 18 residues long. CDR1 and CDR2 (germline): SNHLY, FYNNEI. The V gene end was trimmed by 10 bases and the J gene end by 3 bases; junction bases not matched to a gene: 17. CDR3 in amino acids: CANQGLAGGPLMTDTQYF. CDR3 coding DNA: TGTGCCAACCAAGGGCTAGCGGGGGGGCCTCTGATGACAGATACGCAGTATTTT.

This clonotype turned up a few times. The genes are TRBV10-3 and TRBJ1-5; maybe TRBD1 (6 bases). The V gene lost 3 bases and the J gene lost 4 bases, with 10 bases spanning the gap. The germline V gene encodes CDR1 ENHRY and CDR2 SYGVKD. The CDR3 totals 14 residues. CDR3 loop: CAISDWDTNQPQHF. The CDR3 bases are TGTGCCATCAGTGATTGGGACACAAATCAGCCCCAGCATTTT.

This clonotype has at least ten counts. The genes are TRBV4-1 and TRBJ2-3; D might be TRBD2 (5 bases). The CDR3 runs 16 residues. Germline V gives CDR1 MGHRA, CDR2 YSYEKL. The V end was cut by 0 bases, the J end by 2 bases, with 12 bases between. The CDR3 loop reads CASSQEGSVDTDTQYF. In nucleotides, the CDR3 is TGCGCCAGCAGCCAAGAAGGTAGCGTAGACACAGATACGCAGTATTTT.

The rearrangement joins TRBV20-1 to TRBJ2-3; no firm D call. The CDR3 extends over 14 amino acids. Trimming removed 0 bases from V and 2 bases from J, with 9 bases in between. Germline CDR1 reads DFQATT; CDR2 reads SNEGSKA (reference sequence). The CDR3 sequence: CSARDLANTDTQYF. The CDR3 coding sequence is TGCAGTGCTAGAGATTTGGCTAACACAGATACGCAGTATTTT.

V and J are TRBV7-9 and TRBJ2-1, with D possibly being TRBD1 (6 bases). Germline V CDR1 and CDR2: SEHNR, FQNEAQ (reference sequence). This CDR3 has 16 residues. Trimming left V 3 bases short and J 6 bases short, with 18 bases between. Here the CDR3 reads CASSFKLGTKFNEQFF. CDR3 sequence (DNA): TGTGCCAGCAGCTTCAAGCTGGGGACAAAATTCAATGAGCAGTTCTTC.

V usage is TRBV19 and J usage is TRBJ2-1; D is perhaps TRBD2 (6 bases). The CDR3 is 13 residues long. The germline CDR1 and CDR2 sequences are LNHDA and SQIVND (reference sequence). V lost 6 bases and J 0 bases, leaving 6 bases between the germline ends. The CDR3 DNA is TGTGCCAGTAGCGGGAGCTCCTACAATGAGCAGTTCTTC. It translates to CASSGSSYNEQFF. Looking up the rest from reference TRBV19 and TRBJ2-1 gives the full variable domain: DGGITQSPKYLFRKEGQNVTLSCEQNLNHDAMYWYRQDPGQGLRLIYYSQIVNDFQKGDIAEGYSVSREKKESFPLTVTSAQKNPTAFYLCASSGSSYNEQFFGPGTRLTVL.

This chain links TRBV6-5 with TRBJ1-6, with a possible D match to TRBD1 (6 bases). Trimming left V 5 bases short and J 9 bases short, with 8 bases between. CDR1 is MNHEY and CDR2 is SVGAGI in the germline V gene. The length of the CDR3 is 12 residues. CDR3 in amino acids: CASSTGFSPLHF. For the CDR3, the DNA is TGTGCCAGCAGTACAGGGTTTTCACCCCTCCACTTT.

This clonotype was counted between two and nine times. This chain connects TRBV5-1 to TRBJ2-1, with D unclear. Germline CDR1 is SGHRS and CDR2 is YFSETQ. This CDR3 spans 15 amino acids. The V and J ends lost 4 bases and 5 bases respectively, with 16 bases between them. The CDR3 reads CASSPPLDGHNEQFF. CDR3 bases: TGCGCCAGCAGCCCTCCCTTGGACGGCCACAATGAGCAGTTCTTC.

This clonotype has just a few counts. This chain's CDR3 is CATSGPGQSSYNEQFF. The CDR3, as DNA: TGTGCCACCAGTGGCCCGGGACAGAGCTCCTACAATGAGCAGTTCTTC. The J gene is TRBJ2-1, the V gene TRBV24-1, with 7 bases aligning to TRBD1. Losses at the gene ends were 5 bases for V and 0 bases for J; bases not matched to a gene: 6. The V gene's germline CDR1 is KGHDR and CDR2 SFDVKD. There are 16 residues in the CDR3.

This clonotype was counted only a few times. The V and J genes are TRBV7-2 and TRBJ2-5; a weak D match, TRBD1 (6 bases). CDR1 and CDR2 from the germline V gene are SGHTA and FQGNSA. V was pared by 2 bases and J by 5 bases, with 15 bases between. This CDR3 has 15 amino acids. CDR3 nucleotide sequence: TGTGCCAGCAGCTTAAGGAACAGGGAGTGGGAGACCCAGTACTTC. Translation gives CASSLRNREWETQYF.

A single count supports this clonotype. CDR3 DNA sequence: TGTGCCAGCAGTGAGTTTGGGGCCAACGTCCTGACTTTC. This translates into CASSEFGANVLTF. This chain joins TRBV28 and TRBJ2-6; D gene uncertain. In germline, CDR1 is MDHEN, CDR2 SYDVKM. With 5 bases removed from V and 3 bases from J, the gap between germline ends came to 5 bases. The CDR3 is 13 residues long.

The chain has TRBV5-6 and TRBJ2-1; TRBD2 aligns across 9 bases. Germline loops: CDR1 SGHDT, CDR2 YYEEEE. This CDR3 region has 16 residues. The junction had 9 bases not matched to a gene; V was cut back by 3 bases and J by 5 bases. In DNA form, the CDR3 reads TGTGCCAGCAGCTCCGGTAGCGGGAGTGCCAACAATGAGCAGTTCTTC. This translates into CASSSGSGSANNEQFF.

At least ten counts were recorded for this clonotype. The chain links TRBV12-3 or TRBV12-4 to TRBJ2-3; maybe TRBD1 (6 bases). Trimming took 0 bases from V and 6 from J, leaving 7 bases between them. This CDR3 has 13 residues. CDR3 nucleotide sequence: TGTGCCAGCAGTTTAGCGGGGGCGGATACGCAGTATTTT. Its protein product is CASSLAGADTQYF.

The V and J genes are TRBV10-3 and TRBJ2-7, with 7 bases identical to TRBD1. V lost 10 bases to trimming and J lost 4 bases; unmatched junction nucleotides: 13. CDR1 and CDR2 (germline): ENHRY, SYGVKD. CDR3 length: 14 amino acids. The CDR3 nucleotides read TGTGCCAGCCGAACCGGGACAGCGACTTACGAGCAGTACTTC. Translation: CASRTGTATYEQYF.

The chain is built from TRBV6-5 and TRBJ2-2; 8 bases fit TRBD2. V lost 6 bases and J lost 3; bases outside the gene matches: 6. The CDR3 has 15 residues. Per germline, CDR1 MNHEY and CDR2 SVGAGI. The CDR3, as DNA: TGTGCCAGCAGAGCACTAGCGGAGGACACCGGGGAGCTGTTTTTT. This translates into CASRALAEDTGELFF.

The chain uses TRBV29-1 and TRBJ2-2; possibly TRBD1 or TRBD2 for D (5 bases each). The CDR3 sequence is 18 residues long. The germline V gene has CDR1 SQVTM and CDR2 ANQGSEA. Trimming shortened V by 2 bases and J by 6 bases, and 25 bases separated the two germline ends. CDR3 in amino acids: CSVETPRDRRAGAGELFF. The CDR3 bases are TGCAGCGTTGAAACCCCTCGGGACCGACGTGCTGGCGCCGGGGAGCTGTTTTTT.

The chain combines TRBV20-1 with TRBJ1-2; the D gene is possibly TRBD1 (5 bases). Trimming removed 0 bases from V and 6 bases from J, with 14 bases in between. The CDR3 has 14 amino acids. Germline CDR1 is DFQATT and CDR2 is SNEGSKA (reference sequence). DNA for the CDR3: TGCAGTGCTAGAGATTTCAGGGAGTATAATGGCTACACCTTC. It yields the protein CSARDFREYNGYTF.

CDR3 DNA: TGCAGTGCTTACTCAGGGTATTCTTCCTACAATGAGCAGTTCTTC. This codes for CSAYSGYSSYNEQFF. The chain combines TRBV20-1 with TRBJ2-1; TRBD1 might be the D (5 bases). The length of the CDR3 is 15 residues. V was cut by 5 bases and J by 1 base, with 15 bases left in between. Germline loops: CDR1 DFQATT, CDR2 SNEGSKA (reference sequence).

The chain's CDR3 is CASSRWGSEHSYNEQFF. DNA of the CDR3: TGTGCCAGTAGTAGGTGGGGCTCGGAGCACTCCTACAATGAGCAGTTCTTC. The chain uses TRBV19 and TRBJ2-1; tentative D call: TRBD1 (5 bases). Per germline, CDR1 LNHDA and CDR2 SQIVND (reference sequence). The CDR3 length is 17 residues. Trimming pared 4 bases from V and 0 bases from J, leaving 16 bases between.

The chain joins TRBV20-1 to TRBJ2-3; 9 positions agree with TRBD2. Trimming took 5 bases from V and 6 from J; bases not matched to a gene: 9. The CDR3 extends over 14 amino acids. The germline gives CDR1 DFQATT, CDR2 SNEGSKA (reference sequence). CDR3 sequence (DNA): TGCAGTGCTGGGTGGGGGACTAGCCCGGATACGCAGTATTTT. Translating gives CSAGWGTSPDTQYF.

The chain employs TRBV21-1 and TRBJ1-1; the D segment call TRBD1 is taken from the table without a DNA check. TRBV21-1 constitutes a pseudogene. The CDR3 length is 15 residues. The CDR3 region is CASSIRTAKDAEAFF. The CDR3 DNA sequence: TGTGCCAGCAGCATCAGGACAGCGAAAGATGCTGAAGCTTTCTTT.

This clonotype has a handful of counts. CDR3 nucleotide sequence: TGTGCCAGCAGCGATCAGAGGGACGAGCAGTACTTC. Translated, it gives CASSDQRDEQYF. This chain joins TRBV4-2 and TRBJ2-7, with D possibly TRBD2 on 5 matching bases. The V end lost 5 bases, the J end lost 5 bases, and 10 bases lay between the germline ends. The CDR3 is 12 residues long. CDR1 LGHNA and CDR2 YNFKEQ come from the germline V gene.

The CDR3 here is CSARALQNYGYTF. For the CDR3, the DNA is TGCAGTGCTAGAGCTTTACAGAACTATGGCTACACCTTC. The V and J genes are TRBV20-1 and TRBJ1-2; unclear D gene. The CDR3 is 13 amino acids. V lost 1 base to trimming and J lost 2 bases, with 8 bases between them. In germline, CDR1 is DFQATT, CDR2 SNEGSKA (reference sequence).

The CDR3 here is CASSSAEGYEQYF. CDR3 coding DNA: TGTGCCAGCAGCTCCGCAGAAGGTTACGAGCAGTACTTC. The chain recombines TRBV3-1 with TRBJ2-7; D uncertain. Germline lookup yields CDR1 LGHDT and CDR2 YNNKEL (reference sequence). This CDR3 is 13 amino acids long. Trimming took 5 bases from V and 4 from J, leaving 12 bases between them.

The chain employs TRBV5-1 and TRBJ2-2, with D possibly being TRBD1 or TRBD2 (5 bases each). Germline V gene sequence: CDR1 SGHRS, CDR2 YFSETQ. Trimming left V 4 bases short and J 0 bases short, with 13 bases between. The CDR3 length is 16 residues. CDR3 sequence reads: CASSPSRGTNTGELFF. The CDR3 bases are TGCGCCAGCAGCCCCTCGAGGGGTACGAACACCGGGGAGCTGTTTTTT. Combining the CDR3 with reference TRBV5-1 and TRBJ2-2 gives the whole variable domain KAGVTQTPRYLIKTRGQQVTLSCSPISGHRSVSWYQQTPGQGLQFLFEYFSETQRNKGNFPGRFSGRQFSNSRSEMNVSTLELGDSALYLCASSPSRGTNTGELFFGEGSRLTVL.

The CDR3 region has the DNA TGTGCCAGCAGTTTAGGTGGGGTAAGGGCAGCTGAAGCTTTCTTT. Encoded protein: CASSLGGVRAAEAFF. This chain joins TRBV28 and TRBJ1-1; D uncertain. CDR1 is MDHEN, CDR2 SYDVKM, per germline. Trimming removed 2 bases at V and 6 bases at J, with 16 bases between. This CDR3 spans 15 amino acids.